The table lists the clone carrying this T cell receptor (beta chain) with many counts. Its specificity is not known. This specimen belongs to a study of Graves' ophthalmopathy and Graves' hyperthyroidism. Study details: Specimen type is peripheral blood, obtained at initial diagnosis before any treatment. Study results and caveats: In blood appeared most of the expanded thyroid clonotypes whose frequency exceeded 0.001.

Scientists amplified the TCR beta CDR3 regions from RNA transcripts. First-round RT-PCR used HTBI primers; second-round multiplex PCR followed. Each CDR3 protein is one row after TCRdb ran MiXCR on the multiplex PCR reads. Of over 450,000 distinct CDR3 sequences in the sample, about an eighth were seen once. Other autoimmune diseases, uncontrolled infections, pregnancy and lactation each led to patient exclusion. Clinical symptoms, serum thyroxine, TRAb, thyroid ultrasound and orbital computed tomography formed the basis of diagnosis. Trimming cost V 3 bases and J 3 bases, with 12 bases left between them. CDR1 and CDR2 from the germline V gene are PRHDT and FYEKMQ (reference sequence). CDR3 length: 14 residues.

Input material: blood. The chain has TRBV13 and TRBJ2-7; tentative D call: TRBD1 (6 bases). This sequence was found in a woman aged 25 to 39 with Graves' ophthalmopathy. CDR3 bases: TGTGCCAGCAGCTTCCTGACAGGAGGCTACGAGCAGTACTTC. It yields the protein CASSFLTGGYEQYF.